This T cell receptor (beta chain) was observed in a study of T cells in Graves' hyperthyroidism and ophthalmopathy. Any patient presenting with uncontrolled infection, other autoimmune disease, pregnancy or lactation was left out. What was amplified from RNA transcripts were TCR beta CDR3 regions. HTBI primers drove first-round RT-PCR of the TCR CDR3. TCRdb reanalysed the multiplex PCR reads using MiXCR and keeps one entry per CDR3 protein. Counted here are about 250,000 distinct CDR3 sequences, approximately 25% occurring once; the ten biggest clones make up 35%. Trimming cost V 5 bases and J 6 bases; bases outside gene matches: 6. Per germline, CDR1 SEHNR and CDR2 FQNEAQ (reference sequence). The CDR3 is 13 residues long. Study-level results: The majority of expanded thyroid clonotypes above 0.001 also appeared in blood.

The sample holds many counts of this clonotype. Its antigen is not known. The chain uses TRBV7-9 and TRBJ1-2, with TRBD1 matching 7 bases. Sequencing used blood. This TCR was sampled from a woman aged 40 to 50 with Graves' ophthalmopathy. The CDR3 sequence is CASSNRDSDGYTF. CDR3 coding DNA: TGTGCCAGCAGCAACCGGGACAGCGATGGCTACACCTTC. Full variable domain (outside the CDR3, taken from reference TRBV7-9 and TRBJ1-2): DTGVSQNPRHKITKRGQNVTFRCDPISEHNRLYWYRQTLGQGPEFLTYFQNEAQLEKSRLLSDRFSAERPKGSFSTLEIQRTEQGDSAMYLCASSNRDSDGYTFGSGTRLTVV.